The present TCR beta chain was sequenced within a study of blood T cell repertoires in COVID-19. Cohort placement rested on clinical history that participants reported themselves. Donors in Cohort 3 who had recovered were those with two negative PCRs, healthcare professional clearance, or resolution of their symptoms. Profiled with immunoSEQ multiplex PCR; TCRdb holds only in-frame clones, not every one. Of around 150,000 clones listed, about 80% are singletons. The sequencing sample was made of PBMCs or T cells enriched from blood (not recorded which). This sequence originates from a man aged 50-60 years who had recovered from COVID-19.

CDR3 residues: CSVEGLAGGHLSYNEQFF. CDR3 DNA: TGCAGCGTTGAAGGGCTAGCGGGGGGCCACCTCTCCTACAATGAGCAGTTCTTC. The V call is TRBV29-1, the J call TRBJ2-1; TRBD2 matches 11 bases. Looked up from germline, CDR1 is SQVTM and CDR2 is ANQGSEA. The junction had 8 bases not matched to a gene; V was cut back by 1 base and J by 0 bases. The CDR3 consists of 18 residues.